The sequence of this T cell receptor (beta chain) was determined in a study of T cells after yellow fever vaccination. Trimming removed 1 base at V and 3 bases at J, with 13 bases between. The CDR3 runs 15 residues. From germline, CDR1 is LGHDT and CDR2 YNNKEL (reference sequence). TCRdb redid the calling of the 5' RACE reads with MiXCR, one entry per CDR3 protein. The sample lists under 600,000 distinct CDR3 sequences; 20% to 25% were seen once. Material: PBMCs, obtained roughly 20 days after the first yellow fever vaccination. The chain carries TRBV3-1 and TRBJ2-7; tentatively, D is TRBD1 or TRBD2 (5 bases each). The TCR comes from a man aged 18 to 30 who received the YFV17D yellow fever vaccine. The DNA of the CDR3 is TGTGCCAGCAGCCAAGGAACGGGGCGATACTACGAGCAGTACTTC. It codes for CASSQGTGRYYEQYF.